Each of the 2 T cell receptor beta chains below was sequenced from the same sample in a study of vaccination and CD4 T cells after COVID-19. Indicated treatment: roughly 11-day PBMC culture with coronavirus spike peptide pools or control peptides (ViraFEST assay). During the years 2011-2018, before the COVID-19 pandemic, the unexposed donor's CD4+ T cells were collected. Cultured CD4+ T-cell DNA underwent Oncomine TCR Beta short-read sequencing. TCRdb processed the PCR reads anew with MiXCR; each CDR3 protein has one entry. The sample includes about 2,600 distinct CDR3 sequences, 30% to 45% of them seen just once. These receptors are not linked to any known antigen. Sample: CD4+ T cells from blood, cultured in vitro. The receptors stem from a human donor in good health.

This clonotype was seen a handful of times. The chain couples TRBV5-4 to TRBJ2-6; 9 bases line up with TRBD1. Germline CDR1 reads SGHNT; CDR2 reads YYREEE (reference sequence). Trimming took 4 bases from V and 6 from J; bases not matched to a gene: 5. The CDR3 is made up of 15 amino acids. The CDR3 region has the DNA TGTGCCAGCAGCCCTAGGACAGGGGAGGCCAACGTCCTGACTTTC. It specifies CASSPRTGEANVLTF. The whole variable domain, filled in from reference TRBV5-4 and TRBJ2-6, reads ETGVTQSPTHLIKTRGQQVTLRCSSQSGHNTVSWYQQALGQGPQFIFQYYREEENGRGNFPPRFSGLQFPNYSSELNVNALELDDSALYLCASSPRTGEANVLTFGAGSRLTVL.

V usage is TRBV20-1 and J usage is TRBJ2-3, with 13 bases lining up with TRBD2. Germline trimming cut 5 bases from V and 1 base from J; bases unmatched to any gene: 3. The germline gives CDR1 DFQATT, CDR2 SNEGSKA (reference sequence). The CDR3 length is 15 residues. The CDR3 spells CSAPGTSGGTDTQYF. CDR3 in DNA: TGCAGTGCTCCCGGGACTAGCGGGGGCACAGATACGCAGTATTTT.